This TCR beta chain was recorded in a study of shared clonotypes between healthy human individuals. Findings and caveats of the study: The genetic and exposure-history diversity represented was limited by few donors.

About this clone itself: No antigen is known for it.

The deep-level immunoSEQ assay was used. TCRdb's table, derived via immunoSEQ multiplex PCR, lists solely in-frame clones and lacks some. This repertoire shows about 2 million clones, less than 95% found once; its top ten account for roughly 1%. V dropped 5 bases and J dropped 4; count of bases not matched to a gene: 7. The germline gives CDR1 MNHNY, CDR2 SVGAGI (reference sequence). The CDR3 is made up of 15 amino acids. Naive CD8 cells were CD45RO-negative, positively selected for CCR7, excluding terminally differentiated effector memory CD45RA+ cells. All donors qualified as healthy HIV-negative adults and had experienced no recent acute infections or vaccinations. Adults of Caucasian background living in Nashville, Tennessee made up all donors.

The V call is TRBV6-6, the J call TRBJ2-7; 11 bases map to TRBD2. The clonotype comes from a man aged 18 to 29 in good health. The sample was naive CD8+ T cells sorted from blood. The CDR3 DNA follows: TGTGCCAGCAGTCATAGCGGGGGGGATCCGTACGAGCAGTACTTC. Its translation is CASSHSGGDPYEQYF.